This T cell receptor beta chain comes out of a study of T cells after yellow fever vaccination. Study-level points and caveats: Overlap between CD4 and CD8 compartments was detected for a small share of clonotypes. Weaker, the secondary response peaked sooner, at day 5 versus 15. Most clones from primary vaccination were detected again post-booster (roughly 96% CD4, roughly 85% CD8).

This clonotype was detected only a few times. As yet, its antigen is unknown. Trimming took 4 bases from V and 12 from J, leaving 20 bases between them. This CDR3 spans 14 amino acids. Germline V lookup: CDR1 SGHRS, CDR2 YFSETQ. TCRdb re-analysed the 5' RACE reads in MiXCR, keeping a single row per CDR3 protein. The repertoire holds 610,000 or so distinct CDR3 sequences, with 9% to 15% as singletons. The chain carries TRBV5-1 and TRBJ2-1; perhaps TRBD1 as D (5 bases). This receptor was taken from a man younger than 45 who received the YFV17D yellow fever vaccine. Material: PBMCs, obtained on the day of the yellow fever booster vaccination. The CDR3: CASSPGQGGTMQFF. In nucleotides, the CDR3 is TGCGCCAGCAGCCCCGGGCAGGGCGGTACTATGCAGTTCTTC. Using reference TRBV5-1 and TRBJ2-1 for the parts outside the CDR3, the full variable domain is KAGVTQTPRYLIKTRGQQVTLSCSPISGHRSVSWYQQTPGQGLQFLFEYFSETQRNKGNFPGRFSGRQFSNSRSEMNVSTLELGDSALYLCASSPGQGGTMQFFGPGTRLTVL.